This passage covers 15 T cell receptor beta chains from one sample sequenced in a study of blood T cells in healthy people across ages. For the second PCR, which ran for about 6 to 11 cycles, a sample-barcoded 5' primer and a J-beta primer mix were used. TCRdb re-derived calls from the 5' RACE reads in MiXCR, one entry per CDR3 protein. The table includes 650,000 to 1,000,000 distinct CDR3 sequences, 35% to 40% detected once. The sequencing input was blood. The receptors were sampled from a man in his late teens or twenties in good health.

The CDR3 DNA sequence: TGTGCCAGCAGCTTAGCCCCACCTCCGGTCACAGATACGCAGTATTTT. It is translated as CASSLAPPPVTDTQYF. The V call is TRBV7-6, the J call TRBJ2-3; the D is unclear. The CDR3 is 16 residues long. The germline gives CDR1 SGHVS, CDR2 FNYEAQ. V was trimmed by 0 bases and J by 2 bases, leaving 12 bases between them.

CDR3 DNA: TGCGCCAGCAGCCTATGGACTAGCGGGGGCCACGAGCAGTTCTTC. Its protein product is CASSLWTSGGHEQFF. The chain carries TRBV4-3 and TRBJ2-1; 13 nucleotides agree with TRBD2. This CDR3 contains 15 residues. Germline CDR1 and CDR2: LGHNA and YSLEER. The V gene end was trimmed by 4 bases and the J gene end by 10 bases; junction bases not matched to a gene: 7.

The CDR3 spells CASGGGVEAFF. CDR3 DNA sequence: TGTGCCAGCGGCGGGGGCGTTGAAGCTTTCTTT. This sequence joins TRBV12-3 or TRBV12-4 and TRBJ1-1; D is perhaps TRBD1 (6 bases). The CDR3 runs 11 residues. The germline V and J ends were trimmed by 8 bases and 7 bases, with 11 bases remaining between them.

This clonotype was seen a handful of times. V is TRBV7-9 and J is TRBJ2-5; tentative D call: TRBD2 (5 bases). The V and J ends lost 6 bases and 5 bases respectively, with 13 bases between them. Germline V lookup: CDR1 SEHNR, CDR2 FQNEAQ (reference sequence). The CDR3 loop spans 13 amino acids. In nucleotides, the CDR3 is TGTGCCAGCAGGATCCGGTCGGGGGAGACCCAGTACTTC. Protein: CASRIRSGETQYF. The full variable domain, with the rest looked up from reference TRBV7-9 and TRBJ2-5, is DTGVSQNPRHKITKRGQNVTFRCDPISEHNRLYWYRQTLGQGPEFLTYFQNEAQLEKSRLLSDRFSAERPKGSFSTLEIQRTEQGDSAMYLCASRIRSGETQYFGPGTRLLVL.

The J gene is TRBJ2-7, the V gene TRBV7-3; the D gene is possibly TRBD1 (7 bases). CDR3 length: 16 amino acids. Germline V gives CDR1 SGHTA, CDR2 FQGTGA. Trimming stripped 5 bases from V and 2 bases from J, with 19 bases between. The CDR3 region has the DNA TGTGCCAGCAGCCCAGGGGGGACGACGCGAACCTACGAGCAGTACTTC. It yields the protein CASSPGGTTRTYEQYF.

The rearrangement joins TRBV9 to TRBJ2-3, with 8 bases matching TRBD1. This CDR3 region has 15 residues. Germline values: CDR1 SGDLS, CDR2 YYNGEE. V dropped 0 bases and J dropped 2; count of bases not matched to a gene: 2. CDR3 in amino acids: CASSVGQGATDTQYF. The CDR3 nucleotides read TGTGCCAGCAGCGTAGGGCAGGGGGCCACAGATACGCAGTATTTT.

The chain uses TRBV28 and TRBJ2-3; 7 nucleotides align to TRBD2. The germline V gene encodes CDR1 MDHEN and CDR2 SYDVKM. V lost 3 bases to trimming and J lost 1 base; unmatched junction nucleotides: 7. This CDR3 has 16 amino acids. In DNA, the CDR3 is TGTGCCAGCAGTTTCTTGGCGGGAGACGGCACAGATACGCAGTATTTT. Encoded protein: CASSFLAGDGTDTQYF.

This clonotype was seen at least ten times. The V call is TRBV7-3, the J call TRBJ2-1, with 7 bases lining up with TRBD2. The V and J ends lost 5 bases and 5 bases, in that order; junction bases with no gene match: 3. The CDR3 sequence is 13 residues long. Germline assignment: CDR1 SGHTA and CDR2 FQGTGA. The CDR3 sequence: CASSTGTNNEQFF. The CDR3, as DNA: TGTGCCAGCAGCACCGGGACTAACAATGAGCAGTTCTTC.

The gene calls are TRBV20-1 and TRBJ1-5, with D possibly being TRBD1 (6 bases). V was trimmed by 7 bases and J by 3 bases, leaving 13 bases between them. This CDR3 has 13 amino acids. CDR1 and CDR2 (germline): DFQATT, SNEGSKA (reference sequence). The DNA of the CDR3 is TGCAGTGGGAGCAGGGGAGACAATCAGCCCCAGCATTTT. Its translation: CSGSRGDNQPQHF.

This chain links TRBV28 with TRBJ2-3; D gene ambiguous. The CDR3 runs to 11 residues. Germline V CDR1 and CDR2: MDHEN, SYDVKM. V was cut by 7 bases and J by 3 bases, with 5 bases left in between. For the CDR3, the DNA is TGTGCCAGCATAAGGACAGATACGCAGTATTTT. Translated, it gives CASIRTDTQYF. The whole variable domain, filled in from reference TRBV28 and TRBJ2-3, reads DVKVTQSSRYLVKRTGEKVFLECVQDMDHENMFWYRQDPGLGLRLIYFSYDVKMKEKGDIPEGYSVSREKKERFSLILESASTNQTSMYLCASIRTDTQYFGPGTRLTVL.

This clonotype was counted ten times or more. The rearrangement joins TRBV4-1 to TRBJ2-1; D might be TRBD2 (5 bases). CDR1 and CDR2 from the germline V gene are MGHRA and YSYEKL. The CDR3 extends over 15 amino acids. The V end lost 8 bases, the J end lost 4 bases, and 18 bases lay between the germline ends. The CDR3 DNA sequence: TGCGCCAGCCATGGAGAGGACTTCCTATACAATGAGCAGTTCTTC. This codes for CASHGEDFLYNEQFF.

V usage is TRBV20-1 and J usage is TRBJ2-1; 8 bases line up with TRBD2. Germline V lookup: CDR1 DFQATT, CDR2 SNEGSKA (reference sequence). Germline trimming cut 0 bases from V and 6 bases from J; bases unmatched to any gene: 4. The length of the CDR3 is 14 residues. Written as DNA, the CDR3 is TGCAGTGCTAGAGATGCGGGGGGATTCAATGAGCAGTTCTTC. Protein: CSARDAGGFNEQFF.

There are a few counts of this clonotype. The CDR3 nucleotides read TGTGCCAGCAGCCCAGGGTCTTATTGGCGGGGAGTCGAGGGCACAGATACGCAGTATTTT. Amino acid sequence: CASSPGSYWRGVEGTDTQYF. This chain uses TRBV7-9 with TRBJ2-3, with D perhaps TRBD2 (6 bases). This CDR3 spans 20 amino acids. The germline CDR1 and CDR2 sequences are SEHNR and FQNEAQ (reference sequence). The V and J ends lost 5 bases and 1 base respectively, with 28 bases between them. The full variable domain, its missing parts supplied by reference TRBV7-9 and TRBJ2-3, is DTGVSQNPRHKITKRGQNVTFRCDPISEHNRLYWYRQTLGQGPEFLTYFQNEAQLEKSRLLSDRFSAERPKGSFSTLEIQRTEQGDSAMYLCASSPGSYWRGVEGTDTQYFGPGTRLTVL.

The CDR3, as DNA: TGCAGCGTTCGACAGGGTTACTATGGCTACACCTTC. Its translation: CSVRQGYYGYTF. The chain uses TRBV29-1 and TRBJ1-2; the match to TRBD1 covers 7 bases. Germline trimming cut 5 bases from V and 3 bases from J; bases unmatched to any gene: 3. The V gene's germline CDR1 is SQVTM and CDR2 ANQGSEA. CDR3 length: 12 residues. The full variable domain, completed using reference TRBV29-1 and TRBJ1-2, is SAVISQKPSRDICQRGTSLTIQCQVDSQVTMMFWYRQQPGQSLTLIATANQGSEATYESGFVIDKFPISRPNLTFSTLTVSNMSPEDSSIYLCSVRQGYYGYTFGSGTRLTVV.

On this clonotype itself: This may stem from a read error, because a much larger clone lies one nucleotide away. The CDR3 nucleotides read TGCAGCATTGTTCGCCGGGACACTTGGTATGGCTACACCTTC. Translating it yields CSIVRRDTWYGYTF. The V gene is TRBV29-1, the J gene TRBJ1-2; D might be TRBD1 (6 bases). V lost 8 bases, J lost 5 bases, and 21 bases lay in between. Per the germline V gene, CDR1 is SQVTM and CDR2 is ANQGSEA. The CDR3 is 14 residues long.